The 16 T cell receptor beta chains in this list originate from one sample, sequenced in a study of T cell repertoires in cytomegalovirus infection (dated by TCRdb to the late 2010s). The treatment or condition label, as the study defines it: in vitro stimulation with specific CMV peptide epitopes to enrich CMV-specific T cells. These receptors have no identified antigens. The listed sequencing device is Illumina HiSeq 1500. TCRdb applied fastp at Q25 and MiXCR to the public reads, then kept only in-frame beta chains. CDR3 protein sequences are deduplicated, and each keeps its most common genes and DNA. In this sample the table shows some 800,000 distinct CDR3 sequences, just under 30% of which occur a single time. Around 12% of the sample belongs to the ten largest clones. The sequencing here drew on cultured CD8+ T cells from PBMCs, taken from culture after CMV antigen stimulation. The receptors shown here come from a human donor in good health (CMV status not recorded). Some clones in this sample may be carry-over from other donors' samples.

The gene calls are TRBV2 and TRBJ2-1; D perhaps matches TRBD1 (5 bases). V was shortened by 7 bases and J by 5 bases, with 15 bases between the two germline ends. The CDR3 spans 14 residues. Per the germline V gene, CDR1 is SNHLY and CDR2 is FYNNEI. CDR3 bases: TGTGCCAGCAAGAGGCCTCCAGGGAACAATGAGCAGTTCTTC. This codes for CASKRPPGNNEQFF. Combining the CDR3 with reference TRBV2 and TRBJ2-1 gives the whole variable domain EPEVTQTPSHQVTQMGQEVILRCVPISNHLYFYWYRQILGQKVEFLVSFYNNEISEKSEIFDDQFSVERPDGSNFTLKIRSTKLEDSAMYFCASKRPPGNNEQFFGPGTRLTVL.

V usage is TRBV4-1 and J usage is TRBJ1-5, with unresolved D. From germline, CDR1 is MGHRA and CDR2 YSYEKL. V gave up 2 bases and J gave up 3 bases, with 11 bases separating them. The CDR3 totals 15 residues. The CDR3 DNA reads TGCGCCAGCAGCCAACATCAAAACGTCAATCAGCCCCAGCATTTT. Translation: CASSQHQNVNQPQHF.

This chain connects TRBV5-1 to TRBJ2-1, with TRBD2 identical over 12 bases. Germline V gene lookup returns CDR1 SGHRS and CDR2 YFSETQ. V dropped 5 bases and J dropped 7; count of bases not matched to a gene: 7. The CDR3 runs to 15 residues. The CDR3 reads CASRTSGGQTNEQFF. The CDR3 DNA sequence: TGCGCCAGCAGAACTAGCGGGGGGCAAACGAATGAGCAGTTCTTC.

This clonotype was counted only a few times. The chain links TRBV6-6 to TRBJ2-7; tentative D call: TRBD2 (5 bases). The CDR3 runs 15 residues. V lost 5 bases, J lost 3 bases, and 17 bases lay in between. The germline CDR1 and CDR2 sequences are MNHNY and SVGAGI (reference sequence). The CDR3 region has the DNA TGTGCCAGCAGTCCCGGGGTGTACACGTTCTACGAGCAGTACTTC. Protein sequence: CASSPGVYTFYEQYF.

This clonotype was counted a few times. The chain is built from TRBV20-1 and TRBJ2-3, with 7 bases aligning to TRBD2. In germline, CDR1 is DFQATT, CDR2 SNEGSKA (reference sequence). V shed 1 base, J shed 3 bases, and the junction held 7 bases outside the gene matches. The CDR3 extends over 15 amino acids. The CDR3 reads CSARGASGNTDTQYF. For the CDR3, the DNA is TGCAGTGCTAGAGGGGCTAGCGGCAATACAGATACGCAGTATTTT.

V usage is TRBV12-5 and J usage is TRBJ1-2; D ambiguous. The CDR3 covers 14 residues. Germline V lookup: CDR1 LGHNT, CDR2 FRNRAP. Trimming removed 7 bases at V and 5 bases at J, with 17 bases between. The CDR3 spells CASATYKDVYGYTF. The CDR3 bases are TGTGCTAGTGCCACATACAAGGACGTTTATGGCTACACCTTC.

V usage is TRBV5-5 and J usage is TRBJ1-1; D perhaps matches TRBD1 (5 bases). The length of the CDR3 is 13 residues. Germline V gene data show CDR1 as SGHKS and CDR2 as YYEKEE (reference sequence). V gave up 5 bases and J gave up 6 bases, with 14 bases separating them. In nucleotides, the CDR3 is TGTGCCAGCAGTTTTATACGGGGCGCTGAAGCTTTCTTT. This encodes CASSFIRGAEAFF.

The chain has TRBV12-3 or TRBV12-4 and TRBJ1-4, with no clear D. V was pared by 3 bases and J by 8 bases, with 7 bases between. CDR3 length equals 12 residues. CDR3 loop: CASSFVREKLFF. In nucleotides, the CDR3 is TGTGCCAGCAGTTTCGTGCGCGAAAAACTGTTTTTT.

The CDR3 spells CASSPTGGWTDTQYF. Written as DNA, the CDR3 is TGTGCCAGCAGCCCGACAGGGGGCTGGACAGATACGCAGTATTTT. The V and J genes are TRBV7-9 and TRBJ2-3; 10 bases fit TRBD1. Germline loops: CDR1 SEHNR, CDR2 FQNEAQ (reference sequence). This CDR3 region has 15 residues. V shed 5 bases and J 3 bases; nucleotides not matched to a gene: 5. The variable domain in full, completed from reference TRBV7-9 and TRBJ2-3, reads DTGVSQNPRHKITKRGQNVTFRCDPISEHNRLYWYRQTLGQGPEFLTYFQNEAQLEKSRLLSDRFSAERPKGSFSTLEIQRTEQGDSAMYLCASSPTGGWTDTQYFGPGTRLTVL.

This chain uses TRBV19 with TRBJ2-1, with 8 nucleotides matching TRBD2. This CDR3 comprises 14 residues. Per germline, CDR1 LNHDA and CDR2 SQIVND (reference sequence). Trimming at V came to 5 bases and at J to 5 bases, leaving 5 bases not matched to a gene. In DNA form, the CDR3 reads TGTGCCAGTAGTTCGCGGGGGGTTCACAATGAGCAGTTCTTC. Protein product: CASSSRGVHNEQFF.

Ten or more counts support this clonotype. The genes are TRBV6-5 and TRBJ1-5; tentative D call: TRBD1 (5 bases). The CDR3 sequence is 15 residues long. Between the trimmed V and J ends, which lost 0 bases and 2 bases, there was a span of 8 bases. The V gene's germline CDR1 is MNHEY and CDR2 SVGAGI. The CDR3 DNA sequence: TGTGCCAGCAGTTACTCGAGGGGTGGCAATCAGCCCCAGCATTTT. As protein: CASSYSRGGNQPQHF.

In this sample, this clonotype turned up many times. The genes are TRBV12-3 or TRBV12-4 and TRBJ1-2; a possible D gene is TRBD1 (6 bases). V lost 10 bases and J lost 2, with 8 bases in between. CDR3 length equals 11 residues. As DNA, the CDR3 is TGTGCCACCACAGGGAACTATGGCTACACCTTC. Residues: CATTGNYGYTF.

The chain joins TRBV5-1 to TRBJ1-1, with D tentatively TRBD1 (6 bases). The length of the CDR3 is 13 residues. Germline CDR1 and CDR2: SGHRS and YFSETQ. V was cut by 5 bases and J by 6 bases, with 14 bases left in between. CDR3 amino acids: CASRLTGISEAFF. CDR3 DNA: TGCGCCAGCAGACTTACAGGGATCTCTGAAGCTTTCTTT.

This CDR3 is CASSPVGHSNTGELFF. The CDR3 DNA sequence: TGTGCCAGCAGTCCGGTTGGTCACTCGAACACCGGGGAGCTGTTTTTT. V is TRBV12-3 or TRBV12-4 and J is TRBJ2-2; D remains ambiguous. V lost 5 bases and J 0 bases, leaving 13 bases between the germline ends. CDR3 size: 16 residues.

This clonotype was observed many times. This chain connects TRBV7-6 to TRBJ2-2, with 7 bases lining up with TRBD1. After removal of 5 bases from V and 0 bases from J, the junction contained 9 bases not matched to a gene. The CDR3 sequence is 17 residues long. Germline CDR1 reads SGHVS; CDR2 reads FNYEAQ. CDR3 nucleotides: TGTGCCAGCAGCCGGGACAGTTTCATCGCGAACACCGGGGAGCTGTTTTTT. It codes for CASSRDSFIANTGELFF.

This clonotype occurred a few times. The gene calls are TRBV6-5 and TRBJ2-2, with unresolved D. The CDR3 totals 14 residues. Trimming cost V 7 bases and J 7 bases, with 16 bases left between them. Per the germline V gene, CDR1 is MNHEY and CDR2 is SVGAGI. CDR3 sequence reads: CASTPYFASGELFF. The CDR3 bases are TGTGCCAGCACCCCTTACTTCGCCAGCGGGGAGCTGTTTTTT.